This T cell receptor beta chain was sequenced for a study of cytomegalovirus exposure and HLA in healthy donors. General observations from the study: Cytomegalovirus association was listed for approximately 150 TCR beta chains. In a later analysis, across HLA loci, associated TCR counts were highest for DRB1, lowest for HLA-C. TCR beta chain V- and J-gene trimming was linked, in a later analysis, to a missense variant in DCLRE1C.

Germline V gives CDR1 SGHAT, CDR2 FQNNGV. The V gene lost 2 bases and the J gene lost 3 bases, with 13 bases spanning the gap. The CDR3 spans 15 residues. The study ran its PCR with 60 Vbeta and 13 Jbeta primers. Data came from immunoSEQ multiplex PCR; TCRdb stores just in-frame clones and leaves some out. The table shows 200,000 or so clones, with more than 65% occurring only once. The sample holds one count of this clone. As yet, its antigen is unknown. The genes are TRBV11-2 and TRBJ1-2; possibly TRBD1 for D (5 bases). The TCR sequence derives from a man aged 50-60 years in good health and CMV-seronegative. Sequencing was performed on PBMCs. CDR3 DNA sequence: TGTGCCAGCAGCTTACGGGGGGATTTAGACTATGGCTACACCTTC. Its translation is CASSLRGDLDYGYTF.